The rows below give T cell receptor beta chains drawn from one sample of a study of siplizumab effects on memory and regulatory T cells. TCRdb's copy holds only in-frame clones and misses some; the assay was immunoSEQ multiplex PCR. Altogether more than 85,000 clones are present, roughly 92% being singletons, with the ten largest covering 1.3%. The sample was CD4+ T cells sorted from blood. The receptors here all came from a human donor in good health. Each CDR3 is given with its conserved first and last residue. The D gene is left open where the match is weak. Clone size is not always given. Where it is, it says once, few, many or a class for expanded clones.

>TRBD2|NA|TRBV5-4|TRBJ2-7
CASSSSGSSYEQYF
TGTGCCAGCAGCAGTAGCGGGAGCTCCTACGAGCAGTACTTC
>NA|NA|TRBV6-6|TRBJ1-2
CAAVRSANYGYTF
TGTGCAGCAGTGAGGTCAGCTAACTATGGCTACACCTTC
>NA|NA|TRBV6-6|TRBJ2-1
CASSYQGEQFF
TGTGCCAGCAGTTACCAGGGTGAGCAGTTCTTC
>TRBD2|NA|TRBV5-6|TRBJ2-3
CASSYWFSSGVTDTQYF
TGTGCCAGCAGCTACTGGTTCTCGAGCGGGGTCACAGATACGCAGTATTTT
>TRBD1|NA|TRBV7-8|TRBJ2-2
CASSPAGGWGTGELFF
TGTGCCAGCAGCCCAGCAGGGGGCTGGGGCACCGGGGAGCTGTTTTTT
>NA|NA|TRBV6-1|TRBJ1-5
CASSVFDSSNQPQHF
TGTGCCAGCAGTGTGTTTGACAGTAGCAATCAGCCCCAGCATTTT
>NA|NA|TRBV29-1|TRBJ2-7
CSVLIRTTYEQYF
TGCAGCGTCCTGATAAGGACCACCTACGAGCAGTACTTC
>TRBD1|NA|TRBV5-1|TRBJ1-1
CASSGDRGPEAFF
TGCGCCAGCAGCGGGGACAGGGGACCTGAAGCTTTCTTT
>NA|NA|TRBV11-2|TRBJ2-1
CASSLGPSSYNEQFF
TGTGCCAGCAGCTTAGGCCCTAGCTCCTACAATGAGCAGTTCTTC
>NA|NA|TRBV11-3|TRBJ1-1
CASSAGTEAFF
TGTGCCAGCAGCGCCGGGACAGAAGCTTTCTTT
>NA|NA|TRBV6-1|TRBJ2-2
CASLLGLAGELFF
TGTGCCAGCCTTCTGGGCCTAGCCGGGGAGCTGTTTTTT
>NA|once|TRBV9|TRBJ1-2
CASSVGGVNYGYTF
TGTGCCAGCAGCGTAGGAGGGGTCAACTATGGCTACACCTTC
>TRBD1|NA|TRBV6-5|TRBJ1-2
CASKEDRDDGYTF
TGTGCCAGCAAAGAAGACAGGGATGATGGCTACACCTTC
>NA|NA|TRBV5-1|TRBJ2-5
CASSLGAQSEKTQYF
TGCGCCAGCAGCTTGGGGGCCCAGAGTGAGAAGACCCAGTACTTC
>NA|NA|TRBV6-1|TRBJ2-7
CASSDFSSYEQYF
TGTGCCAGCAGTGATTTTAGCTCCTACGAGCAGTACTTC
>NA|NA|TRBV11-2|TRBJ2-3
CASSSQGTRTDTQYF
TGTGCCAGCAGCTCTCAGGGGACCCGCACAGATACGCAGTATTTT
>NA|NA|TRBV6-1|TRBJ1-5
CASSERWGRLGNQPQHF
TGTGCCAGCAGTGAACGTTGGGGCCGTCTCGGGAATCAGCCCCAGCATTTT
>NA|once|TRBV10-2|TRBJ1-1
CASCGPRGTEAFF
TGCGCCAGCTGCGGACCTCGGGGCACTGAAGCTTTCTTT
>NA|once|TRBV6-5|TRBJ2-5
CASSYPRAGETQYF
TGTGCCAGCAGTTACCCACGGGCGGGGGAGACCCAGTACTTC
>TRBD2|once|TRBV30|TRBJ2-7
CAWSVGRGSYEQYF
TGTGCCTGGAGTGTCGGGAGGGGCTCCTACGAGCAGTACTTC
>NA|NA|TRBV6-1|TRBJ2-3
CASSDRASTDTQYF
TGTGCCAGCAGTGACAGGGCGAGCACAGATACGCAGTATTTT
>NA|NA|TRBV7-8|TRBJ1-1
CASSLAWDPLRGAFF
TGTGCCAGCAGCTTAGCCTGGGATCCCCTTAGGGGAGCTTTCTTT
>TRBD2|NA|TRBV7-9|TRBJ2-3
CASSFTSGSGADTQYF
TGTGCCAGCAGCTTTACTAGCGGGTCAGGCGCAGATACGCAGTATTTT
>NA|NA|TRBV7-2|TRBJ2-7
CASSPRSEQYF
TGTGCCAGCAGCCCCAGGTCCGAGCAGTACTTC
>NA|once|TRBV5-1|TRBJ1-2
CASSLATSGLGGYTF
TGCGCCAGCAGCTTGGCGACATCGGGTTTGGGAGGCTACACCTTC
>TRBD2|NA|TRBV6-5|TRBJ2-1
CASSYGSGRNHEQFF
TGTGCCAGCAGTTACGGGAGCGGGAGGAATCATGAGCAGTTCTTC
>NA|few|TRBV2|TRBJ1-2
CASTAFGYTF
TGTGCCAGCACCGCCTTCGGCTACACCTTC
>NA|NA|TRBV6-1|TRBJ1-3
CASIRGPGNTIYF
TGTGCCAGCATTAGAGGGCCGGGAAACACCATATATTTT
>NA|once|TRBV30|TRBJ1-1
CASLRGANTEAFF
TGTGCCTCCCTCCGAGGGGCGAACACTGAAGCTTTCTTT
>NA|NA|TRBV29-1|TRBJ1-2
CSVHGSLYGYTF
TGCAGCGTTCATGGCAGCCTTTATGGCTACACCTTC
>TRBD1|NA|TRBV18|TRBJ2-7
CASSRQGNDEQYF
TGTGCCAGCTCAAGACAGGGAAATGACGAGCAGTACTTC
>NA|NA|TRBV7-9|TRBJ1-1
CASSPGGARADTEAFF
TGTGCCAGCAGCCCCGGTGGGGCGCGGGCGGACACTGAAGCTTTCTTT
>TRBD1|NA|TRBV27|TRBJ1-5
CASRDGQVSNQPQHF
TGTGCCAGCAGGGACGGACAGGTCAGCAATCAGCCCCAGCATTTT
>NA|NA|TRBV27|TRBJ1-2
CASSFSGYGYTF
TGTGCCAGCAGTTTTTCAGGGTATGGCTACACCTTC
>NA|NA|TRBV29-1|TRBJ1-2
CSVERGNYGYTF
TGCAGCGTTGAGAGGGGGAACTATGGCTACACCTTC
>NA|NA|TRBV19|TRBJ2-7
CASSIEGRFEQYF
TGTGCCAGTAGTATAGAGGGGCGCTTCGAGCAGTACTTC
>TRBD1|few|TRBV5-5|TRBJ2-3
CASSLGYRGIDTQYF
TGTGCCAGCAGCTTGGGGTACAGGGGGATTGATACGCAGTATTTT
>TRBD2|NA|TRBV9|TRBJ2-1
CASSVGIGGTYNEQFF
TGTGCCAGCAGCGTAGGGATCGGGGGGACCTACAATGAGCAGTTCTTC
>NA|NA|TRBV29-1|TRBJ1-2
CSVGSNYGYTF
TGCAGCGTCGGCAGCAACTATGGCTACACCTTC
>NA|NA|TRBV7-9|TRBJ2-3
CASSPEVRWDTQYF
TGTGCCAGCAGCCCTGAAGTAAGGTGGGATACGCAGTATTTT
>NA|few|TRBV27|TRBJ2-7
CASGFQASYEQYF
TGTGCCAGCGGGTTTCAAGCCTCCTACGAGCAGTACTTC
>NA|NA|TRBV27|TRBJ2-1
CASTDFRSFGGNEKFF
TGTGCCAGCACCGACTTCCGGAGTTTCGGTGGTAATGAGAAGTTCTTC
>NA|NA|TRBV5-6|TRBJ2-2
CASSFGLLNTGELFF
TGTGCCAGCAGCTTCGGACTCCTCAACACCGGGGAGCTGTTTTTT
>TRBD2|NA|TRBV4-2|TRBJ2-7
CASRLLAGSSYEQYF
TGTGCCAGCCGTCTTCTAGCGGGGAGCTCCTACGAGCAGTACTTC
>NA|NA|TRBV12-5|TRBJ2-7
CASGLALGLAIVTYEQYF
TGTGCTAGTGGTTTGGCCCTGGGACTCGCGATAGTAACCTACGAGCAGTACTTC
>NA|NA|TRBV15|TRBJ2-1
CATSRGSFEGLDEQFF
TGTGCCACCAGCAGAGGAAGTTTCGAGGGATTGGATGAGCAGTTCTTC